These 10 T cell receptor beta chains share one sample of origin, sequenced in a study of T-cell reconstitution after alpha-beta-depleted transplantation in children. A TCRbeta library incorporating unique molecular identifiers was prepared. TCRdb independently ran MiXCR on the PCR reads; one entry per CDR3 protein. Among 200,000 to 250,000 distinct CDR3 sequences listed, around 10% were seen once. Sequencing was performed on PBMCs from the stem cell graft donor, taken from the stem cell graft. The receptors stem from a human donor who donated a stem cell graft to a child with acute lymphoblastic leukemia.

This clonotype was observed a few times. J is TRBJ2-7 and V is TRBV18; D unclear. This CDR3 contains 14 residues. From germline, CDR1 is KGHSH and CDR2 LQKENI. V lost 0 bases and J lost 3, with 9 bases in between. The CDR3 DNA reads TGTGCCAGCTCACCACCGGGTGTGGACTACGAGCAGTACTTC. Translated: CASSPPGVDYEQYF.

Details on this clonotype: Germline is not matched at one junction end, which may reflect a read error. The V and J genes are TRBV3-1 and TRBJ1-4; D gene uncertain. The CDR3 covers 17 residues. Germline CDR1 LGHDT, CDR2 YNNKEL (reference sequence). The CDR3 is CASSHAPSDGSNKKLFF. CDR3 DNA: TGTGCCAGCAGCCATGCTCCAAGCGACGGATCTAATAAAAAACTGTTTTTT. The variable domain in full, with the rest retrieved from reference TRBV3-1 and TRBJ1-4, is DTAVSQTPKYLVTQMGNDKSIKCEQNLGHDTMYWYKQDSKKFLKIMFSYNNKELIINETVPNRFSPKSPDKAHLNLHINSLELGDSAVYFCASSHAPSDGSNKKLFFGSGTQLSVL.

This clonotype was counted only a few times. This CDR3 reads CAISDHRDTGELFF. The CDR3, as DNA: TGTGCCATCAGTGACCACAGGGACACCGGGGAGCTGTTTTTT. The rearrangement joins TRBV10-3 to TRBJ2-2; D may be TRBD1 (6 bases). V was pared by 3 bases and J by 3 bases, with 8 bases between. Germline CDR1 reads ENHRY; CDR2 reads SYGVKD. The CDR3 totals 14 residues.

The table lists this clonotype with many counts. The V gene is TRBV5-4, the J gene TRBJ1-2; 7 bases agree with TRBD1. The germline CDR1 and CDR2 sequences are SGHNT and YYREEE (reference sequence). V shed 6 bases, J shed 7 bases, and the junction held 12 bases outside the gene matches. The CDR3 has 14 residues. CDR3 loop: CASTRTEGAGGYTF. CDR3 sequence (DNA): TGTGCCAGCACCAGAACAGAGGGGGCTGGTGGCTACACCTTC.

The chain combines TRBV20-1 with TRBJ2-5; a weak D match, TRBD2 (6 bases). CDR3 length: 15 residues. Germline V gene lookup returns CDR1 DFQATT and CDR2 SNEGSKA (reference sequence). V lost 6 bases to trimming and J lost 0 bases, with 17 bases between them. CDR3 nucleotide sequence: TGCAGTGCCGTCGGGAGCCGAGACCACCAAGAGACCCAGTACTTC. Its translation is CSAVGSRDHQETQYF.

The chain employs TRBV12-3 or TRBV12-4 and TRBJ1-2; D may be TRBD1 (5 bases). The V gene lost 4 bases and the J gene lost 8 bases, with 17 bases spanning the gap. The CDR3 spans 14 residues. DNA for the CDR3: TGTGCCAGCAGTTACCTCCGGGGCTCCGGGGGCTACACCTTC. Its translation is CASSYLRGSGGYTF.

The sample holds many counts of this clonotype. The J gene is TRBJ1-1, the V gene TRBV27, with a tentative D call TRBD1 (5 bases). The CDR3 length is 13 residues. CDR1 is MNHEY and CDR2 is SMNVEV in the germline V gene (reference sequence). The V and J ends lost 8 bases and 1 base respectively, with 11 bases between them. CDR3 nucleotides: TGTGCCAGCGCCCTACAGGCGAACACTGAAGCTTTCTTT. It codes for CASALQANTEAFF.

In this sample, this clonotype turned up a few times. The J gene is TRBJ1-4, the V gene TRBV3-1; D is undetermined. Germline V gene sequence: CDR1 LGHDT, CDR2 YNNKEL (reference sequence). The CDR3 is made up of 13 amino acids. V shed 0 bases and J shed 5 bases, with 4 bases lying between them. For the CDR3, the DNA is TGTGCCAGCAGCCAAGACAGGAATGAAAAACTGTTTTTT. Protein: CASSQDRNEKLFF.

This clonotype was observed a few times. The chain links TRBV2 to TRBJ1-2; 8 nucleotides match TRBD1. The junction had 4 bases not matched to a gene; V was cut back by 5 bases and J by 8 bases. The CDR3 is 12 amino acids. Germline CDR1 SNHLY, CDR2 FYNNEI. This CDR3 reads CASSTTGVGYTF. The DNA of the CDR3 is TGTGCCAGCAGTACGACAGGGGTCGGCTACACCTTC.

As regards this clonotype: A much larger clonotype is one base distant, so this may be a read error. V and J are TRBV10-3 and TRBJ1-5; tentatively, D is TRBD1 (5 bases). Germline CDR1 is ENHRY and CDR2 is SYGVKD. V lost 5 bases to trimming and J lost 4 bases, with 21 bases between them. The CDR3 has 17 amino acids. CDR3 region: CAISYRFLGASNQPQHF. CDR3 bases: TGTGCCATCAGTTACAGGTTTCTAGGGGCCTCGAATCAGCCCCAGCATTTT.